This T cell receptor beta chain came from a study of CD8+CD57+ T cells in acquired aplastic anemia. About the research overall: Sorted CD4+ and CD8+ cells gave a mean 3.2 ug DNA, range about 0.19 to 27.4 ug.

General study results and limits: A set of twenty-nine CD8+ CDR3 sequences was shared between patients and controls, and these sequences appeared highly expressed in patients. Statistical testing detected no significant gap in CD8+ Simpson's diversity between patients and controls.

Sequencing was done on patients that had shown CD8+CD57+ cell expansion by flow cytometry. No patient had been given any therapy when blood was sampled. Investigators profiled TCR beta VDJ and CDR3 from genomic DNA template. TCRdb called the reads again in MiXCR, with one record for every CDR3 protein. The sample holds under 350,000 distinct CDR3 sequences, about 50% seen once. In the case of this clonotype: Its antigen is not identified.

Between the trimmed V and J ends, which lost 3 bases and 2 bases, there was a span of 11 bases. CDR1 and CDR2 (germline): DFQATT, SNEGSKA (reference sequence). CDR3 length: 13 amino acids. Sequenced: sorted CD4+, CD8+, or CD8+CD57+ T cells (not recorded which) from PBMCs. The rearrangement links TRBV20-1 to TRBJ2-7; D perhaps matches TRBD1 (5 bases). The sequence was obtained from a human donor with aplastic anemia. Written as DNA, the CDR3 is TGCAGTGCTAGGCGACAGACGGCCTACGAGCAGTACTTC. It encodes CSARRQTAYEQYF.